The source of this TCR beta chain is a study of CD8+ T cells in alopecia areata. In regard to this clone: Antigen: not known. Other DNA variants within this sample encode the same CDR3.

Once RNA had been extracted, it was reverse transcribed into cDNA to act as the sequencing template. The method was immunoSEQ multiplex PCR; TCRdb's version includes in-frame clones alone and lacks a portion of them. The table lists 200,000 or so clones, about three fifths of them singletons. Treatment defined: oral pan-JAK inhibitor, 5-10 mg twice daily. In alopecia areata patients, both lesional scalp punch biopsies and peripheral blood were collected. Whole-study results and caveats: Scalp clonality decreased significantly with tofacitinib, and so did expanded CD8+ clones among the top 100.

The TCR sequence derives from a human donor with alopecia areata. Material: CD4+ T cells sorted from blood, obtained at week 24, from a patient treated with tofacitinib.

CDR3 loop: CAWSRGDTSSYEQYF. CDR3 nucleotide sequence: TGTGCCTGGAGCCGCGGGGATACCTCCTCCTACGAGCAGTACTTC. V usage is TRBV30 and J usage is TRBJ2-7; weak D call: TRBD2 (6 bases). The germline V and J ends were trimmed by 3 bases and 0 bases, with 15 bases remaining between them. The CDR3 is 15 amino acids. Germline CDR1 reads GTSNPN; CDR2 reads SVGIG (reference sequence).